The 29 T cell receptor beta chains below all came from one sample that was sequenced in a study of T cells after yellow fever vaccination. In TCRdb, the 5' RACE reads were re-called with MiXCR into one record per CDR3 protein. Among some 320,000 distinct CDR3 sequences listed, approximately 9% were seen once. The sample here was PBMCs, taken on the day of the first yellow fever vaccination. The origin of the receptors is a man between 18 and 29 years old who received the YFV17D yellow fever vaccine.

As to this clonotype: The junction does not match germline at one end; this may be a read error. The chain employs TRBV12-3 or TRBV12-4 and TRBJ2-1, with D perhaps assigned TRBD1 or TRBD2 (5 bases each). This CDR3 has 11 residues. As DNA, the CDR3 is TGTGCCAGCAGCCGGGGCTCGGGCTGGGTCTTC. Encoded protein: CASSRGSGWVF.

This clonotype was detected many times. The chain combines TRBV12-3 or TRBV12-4 with TRBJ1-4; no reliable D call. The CDR3 spans 14 residues. The V and J ends lost 2 bases and 8 bases respectively, with 12 bases between them. Here the CDR3 DNA reads TGTGCCAGCAGTTTAAGAGATGGCGGAGAAAAACTGTTTTTT. This translates into CASSLRDGGEKLFF.

The V call is TRBV20-1, the J call TRBJ2-2; 14 positions match TRBD2. CDR1 and CDR2 (germline): DFQATT, SNEGSKA (reference sequence). CDR3 size: 16 residues. V shed 2 bases and J 4 bases; nucleotides not matched to a gene: 3. The CDR3, as DNA: TGCAGTGCTAGAAGCGGACTAGCGGGGGGCACCGGGGAGCTGTTTTTT. Translation: CSARSGLAGGTGELFF.

This clonotype was recorded many times. The rearrangement joins TRBV27 to TRBJ2-1, with 9 nucleotides matching TRBD2. Germline loops: CDR1 MNHEY, CDR2 SMNVEV (reference sequence). Unmatched junction bases numbered 3, after V lost 2 bases and J lost 4 bases. This CDR3 spans 15 amino acids. In nucleotides, the CDR3 is TGTGCCAGCAGTTTAATAGCGGGGGTATACAATGAGCAGTTCTTC. It specifies CASSLIAGVYNEQFF.

This clonotype was seen many times. The chain joins TRBV19 to TRBJ1-1, with a tentative D call TRBD1 (6 bases). CDR3 size: 17 residues. V was pared by 4 bases and J by 0 bases, with 18 bases between. Germline V gene data show CDR1 as LNHDA and CDR2 as SQIVND (reference sequence). The CDR3 loop reads CASSKQGIWGMNTEAFF. DNA for the CDR3: TGTGCCAGTAGTAAACAGGGAATTTGGGGAATGAACACTGAAGCTTTCTTT.

The sample holds many counts of this clonotype. V gene TRBV29-1 combines with J gene TRBJ2-5; a weak D match, TRBD1 (6 bases). Germline loops: CDR1 SQVTM, CDR2 ANQGSEA. The CDR3 sequence is 13 residues long. Trimming stripped 2 bases from V and 5 bases from J, with 12 bases between. CDR3 sequence (DNA): TGCAGCGTTGAAACAGGGCCAGGGGAGACCCAGTACTTC. Encoded protein: CSVETGPGETQYF.

The V call is TRBV18, the J call TRBJ1-2; D call uncertain. CDR1 is KGHSH and CDR2 is LQKENI in the germline V gene. Trimming cost V 2 bases and J 6 bases, with 10 bases left between them. The CDR3 totals 13 residues. CDR3: CASSPAGDNGYTF. In nucleotides, the CDR3 is TGTGCCAGCTCACCAGCTGGGGATAATGGCTACACCTTC.

This clonotype was seen at least ten times. The CDR3: CASITSGGAGDTQYF. The CDR3 DNA is TGTGCCAGCATCACCAGCGGGGGGGCTGGAGATACGCAGTATTTT. The chain uses TRBV6-2 or TRBV6-3 and TRBJ2-3, with 10 bases aligning to TRBD2. Germline CDR1 and CDR2: MNHEY and SVGEGT. The V and J ends lost 7 bases and 5 bases, in that order; junction bases with no gene match: 9. This CDR3 comprises 15 residues.

This clonotype was recorded a few times. This chain links TRBV20-1 with TRBJ1-5; possibly TRBD1 for D (6 bases). The CDR3 length is 12 residues. Deletions cut 5 bases from V and 6 bases from J, with 11 bases between. Germline CDR1 is DFQATT and CDR2 is SNEGSKA (reference sequence). The CDR3 loop reads CSALQGSQPQHF. CDR3 nucleotides: TGCAGTGCTCTCCAGGGGAGTCAGCCCCAGCATTTT.

The chain recombines TRBV6-1 with TRBJ1-2; D may be TRBD1 (6 bases). Germline V lookup: CDR1 MNHNS, CDR2 SASEGT. The germline V and J ends were trimmed by 5 bases and 4 bases, with 20 bases remaining between them. The CDR3 is 16 amino acids. For the CDR3, the DNA is TGTGCCAGCAGTCCCTGGCTCACTGACAGGCGCTATGGCTACACCTTC. It codes for CASSPWLTDRRYGYTF.

The chain couples TRBV12-3 or TRBV12-4 to TRBJ2-1; possibly TRBD2 for D (7 bases). Trimming took 2 bases from V and 6 from J, leaving 11 bases between them. CDR3 length: 14 residues. CDR3 sequence: CASSLSGGSNEQFF. The DNA of the CDR3 is TGTGCCAGCAGTTTATCGGGGGGCAGCAATGAGCAGTTCTTC.

The table lists this clonotype with a few counts. The V gene is TRBV20-1, the J gene TRBJ2-2; 8 bases map to TRBD2. The CDR3 length is 16 residues. Germline trimming cut 0 bases from V and 5 bases from J; bases unmatched to any gene: 8. The germline gives CDR1 DFQATT, CDR2 SNEGSKA (reference sequence). The CDR3 here is CSARDFRGGFTGELFF. The DNA of the CDR3 is TGCAGTGCTAGAGATTTTCGGGGGGGGTTTACCGGGGAGCTGTTTTTT.

This clonotype was recorded a few times. This sequence joins TRBV18 and TRBJ1-1, with 7 bases lining up with TRBD1. Unmatched junction bases numbered 9, after V lost 3 bases and J lost 2 bases. This CDR3 is built from 16 residues. Germline V lookup: CDR1 KGHSH, CDR2 LQKENI. The CDR3 DNA sequence: TGTGCCAGCTCACCTTACTTGACAGGGCTCAACACTGAAGCTTTCTTT. It encodes CASSPYLTGLNTEAFF.

This sequence joins TRBV7-9 and TRBJ2-1; no firm D call. This CDR3 has 15 residues. V dropped 6 bases and J dropped 0 bases, with 12 bases sitting between them. CDR1 and CDR2 (germline): SEHNR, FQNEAQ (reference sequence). CDR3 sequence reads: CASRKSPDSYNEQFF. CDR3 nucleotides: TGTGCCAGCAGGAAATCCCCTGACTCCTACAATGAGCAGTTCTTC.

The chain carries TRBV7-2 and TRBJ2-3; D unclear. This CDR3 has 14 residues. The germline CDR1 and CDR2 sequences are SGHTA and FQGNSA. Between the trimmed V and J ends, which lost 1 base and 4 bases, there was a span of 9 bases. The chain's CDR3 is CASSLVGSADTQYF. CDR3 nucleotides: TGTGCCAGCAGCTTAGTCGGGTCGGCAGATACGCAGTATTTT.

V is TRBV7-9 and J is TRBJ2-3, with 7 bases matching TRBD2. Germline CDR1 is SEHNR and CDR2 is FQNEAQ (reference sequence). The V and J ends lost 5 bases and 0 bases, in that order; junction bases with no gene match: 2. CDR3 size: 14 residues. The CDR3 spells CASSPTSSTDTQYF. CDR3 nucleotide sequence: TGTGCCAGCAGCCCGACTAGCAGCACAGATACGCAGTATTTT.

The sample holds a few counts of this clonotype. This chain joins TRBV4-1 and TRBJ2-6; 7 positions agree with TRBD1. Germline lookup yields CDR1 MGHRA and CDR2 YSYEKL. The CDR3 runs to 17 residues. After removal of 4 bases from V and 3 bases from J, the junction contained 9 bases not matched to a gene. CDR3: CASSLGQAYGGANVLTF. CDR3 DNA sequence: TGCGCCAGCAGCCTAGGACAGGCGTACGGTGGGGCCAACGTCCTGACTTTC.

This clonotype was seen only a few times. V and J are TRBV15 and TRBJ2-3; D remains unclear. CDR3 length equals 12 residues. Trimming removed 0 bases from V and 6 bases from J, with 4 bases in between. CDR1 and CDR2 from the germline V gene are LNHNV and YYDKDF (reference sequence). CDR3 loop: CATSRDLDTQYF. The DNA of the CDR3 is TGTGCCACCAGCAGAGACCTTGATACGCAGTATTTT.

The chain couples TRBV6-2 or TRBV6-3 to TRBJ2-2; 12 bases line up with TRBD1. The CDR3 length is 16 residues. Per the germline V gene, CDR1 is MNHEY and CDR2 is SVGEGT. The V segment lost 6 bases and the J segment 6 bases; nucleotides outside the gene matches: 8. In nucleotides, the CDR3 is TGTGCCAGCAGAGACCGGGACAGGGGGCATCCCGGGGAGCTGTTTTTT. This sequence encodes CASRDRDRGHPGELFF.

In this sample, this clonotype turned up a few times. The genes are TRBV30 and TRBJ2-1, with D maybe TRBD1 (5 bases). V was shortened by 2 bases and J by 13 bases, with 18 bases between the two germline ends. This CDR3 has 13 residues. Germline V CDR1 and CDR2: GTSNPN, SVGIG (reference sequence). CDR3 sequence: CAWSTDRQTTQFF. As DNA, the CDR3 is TGTGCCTGGAGTACGGATAGACAGACCACTCAGTTCTTC.

Ten or more counts support this clonotype. The J gene is TRBJ2-3, the V gene TRBV20-1; D is uncertain. Germline V gene sequence: CDR1 DFQATT, CDR2 SNEGSKA (reference sequence). The V end was cut by 5 bases, the J end by 0 bases, with 12 bases between. The CDR3 is 14 amino acids. The CDR3 bases are TGCAGTGCTCTCGACTGGGCTAGCACAGATACGCAGTATTTT. This gives the protein CSALDWASTDTQYF.

The V gene is TRBV20-1, the J gene TRBJ1-6; 9 bases match TRBD1. The trim removed 3 bases at V and 1 base at J, leaving 4 bases unmatched. The CDR3 spans 16 residues. Germline CDR1 and CDR2: DFQATT and SNEGSKA (reference sequence). In DNA form, the CDR3 reads TGCAGTGCTAGTAAACAGGGGGCTTCCTATAATTCACCCCTCCACTTT. This sequence encodes CSASKQGASYNSPLHF.

The chain combines TRBV7-2 with TRBJ2-7; the D call may be TRBD1 or TRBD2 (6 bases each). This CDR3 comprises 14 residues. V was clipped by 3 bases and J by 2 bases, with 11 bases between them. In germline, CDR1 is SGHTA, CDR2 FQGNSA. The CDR3 spells CASSFNREAYEQYF. The CDR3 nucleotides read TGTGCCAGCAGCTTTAACAGGGAGGCCTACGAGCAGTACTTC.

This clonotype was counted many times. This sequence joins TRBV27 and TRBJ1-1; TRBD1 agrees at 7 bases. J lost 3 bases, V lost 3 bases, and 7 bases had no gene match. The CDR3 sequence is 15 residues long. Germline V gives CDR1 MNHEY, CDR2 SMNVEV (reference sequence). The CDR3 spells CASSFSTGTYTEAFF. Written as DNA, the CDR3 is TGTGCCAGCAGTTTTTCGACAGGGACGTACACTGAAGCTTTCTTT.

CDR3: CASSLKGSYEQYV. The DNA of the CDR3 is TGTGCCAGCAGCTTGAAGGGGTCGTACGAGCAGTACGTC. The V call is TRBV5-6, the J call TRBJ2-7; tentatively, D is TRBD1 (5 bases). V was clipped by 1 base and J by 4 bases, with 9 bases between them. CDR3 length: 13 amino acids. The V gene's germline CDR1 is SGHDT and CDR2 YYEEEE.

This clonotype was observed a handful of times. The genes are TRBV28 and TRBJ1-1; D call uncertain. Trimming cost V 6 bases and J 3 bases, with 8 bases left between them. This CDR3 is 12 amino acids long. The V gene's germline CDR1 is MDHEN and CDR2 SYDVKM. CDR3 DNA: TGTGCCAGCAGGTCGTTTTACACTGAAGCTTTCTTT. It translates to CASRSFYTEAFF.

The CDR3 coding sequence is TGTGCCAGCAGTTTTGGTGGGGCCAACGTCCTGACTTTC. Translating it yields CASSFGGANVLTF. The chain employs TRBV27 and TRBJ2-6, with unresolved D. The length of the CDR3 is 13 residues. Germline V gives CDR1 MNHEY, CDR2 SMNVEV (reference sequence). V lost 3 bases to trimming and J lost 3 bases, with 3 bases between them.

This clonotype turned up a few times. The CDR3 bases are TGTGCCAGCAGGGCTGGATTTCAGGGTGAGCAGTTCTTC. Its protein is CASRAGFQGEQFF. The rearrangement joins TRBV12-3 or TRBV12-4 to TRBJ2-1; possible D gene TRBD1, 5 bases. This CDR3 is 13 amino acids long. The V end was cut by 6 bases, the J end by 9 bases, with 15 bases between.

The rearrangement uses TRBV7-2 and TRBJ1-1; D is ambiguous. Germline assignment: CDR1 SGHTA and CDR2 FQGNSA. The V and J ends lost 4 bases and 0 bases respectively, with 9 bases between them. The CDR3 totals 14 residues. The CDR3 sequence is CASSSPSLNTEAFF. CDR3 DNA: TGTGCCAGCAGCTCCCCGTCCTTGAACACTGAAGCTTTCTTT.